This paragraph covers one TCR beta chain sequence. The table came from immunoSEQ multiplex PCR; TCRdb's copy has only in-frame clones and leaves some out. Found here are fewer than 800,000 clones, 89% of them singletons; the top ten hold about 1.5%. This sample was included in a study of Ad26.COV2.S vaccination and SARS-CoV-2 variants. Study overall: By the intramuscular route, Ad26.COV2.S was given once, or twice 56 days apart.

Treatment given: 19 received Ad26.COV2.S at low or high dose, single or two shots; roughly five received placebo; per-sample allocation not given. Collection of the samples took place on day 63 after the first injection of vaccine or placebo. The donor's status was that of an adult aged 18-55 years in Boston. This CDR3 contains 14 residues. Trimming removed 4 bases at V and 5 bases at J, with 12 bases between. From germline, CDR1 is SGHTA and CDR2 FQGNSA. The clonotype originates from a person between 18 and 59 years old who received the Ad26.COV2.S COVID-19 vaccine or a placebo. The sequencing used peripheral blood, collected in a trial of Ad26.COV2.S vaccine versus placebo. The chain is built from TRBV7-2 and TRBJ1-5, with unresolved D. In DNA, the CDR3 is TGTGCCAGCAGCTATACCGGGAGCGATCAGCCCCAGCATTTT. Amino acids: CASSYTGSDQPQHF.